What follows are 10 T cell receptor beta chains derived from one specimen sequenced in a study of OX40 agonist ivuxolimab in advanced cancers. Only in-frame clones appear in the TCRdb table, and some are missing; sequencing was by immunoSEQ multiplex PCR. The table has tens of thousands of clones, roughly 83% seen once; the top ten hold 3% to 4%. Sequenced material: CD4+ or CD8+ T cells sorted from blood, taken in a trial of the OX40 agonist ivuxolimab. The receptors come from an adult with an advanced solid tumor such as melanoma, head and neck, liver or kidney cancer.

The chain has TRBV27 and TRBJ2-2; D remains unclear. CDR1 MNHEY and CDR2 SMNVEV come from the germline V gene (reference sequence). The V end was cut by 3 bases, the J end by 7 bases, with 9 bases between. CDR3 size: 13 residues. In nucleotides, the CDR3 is TGTGCCAGCAGTTTTATCGTGAGCGGGGAGCTGTTTTTT. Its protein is CASSFIVSGELFF.

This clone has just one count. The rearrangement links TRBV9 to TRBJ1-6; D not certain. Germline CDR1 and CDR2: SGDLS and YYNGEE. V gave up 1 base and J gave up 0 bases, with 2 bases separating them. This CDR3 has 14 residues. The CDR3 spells CASSVNSYNSPLHF. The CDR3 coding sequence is TGTGCCAGCAGCGTAAACTCCTATAATTCACCCCTCCACTTT.

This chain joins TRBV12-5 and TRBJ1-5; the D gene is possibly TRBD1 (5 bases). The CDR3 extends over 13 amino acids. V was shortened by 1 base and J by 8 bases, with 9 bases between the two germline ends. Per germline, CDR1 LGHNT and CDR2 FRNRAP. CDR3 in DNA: TGTGCTAGTGGTTTGGAGGGGTTAGAGCCCCAGCATTTT. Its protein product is CASGLEGLEPQHF.

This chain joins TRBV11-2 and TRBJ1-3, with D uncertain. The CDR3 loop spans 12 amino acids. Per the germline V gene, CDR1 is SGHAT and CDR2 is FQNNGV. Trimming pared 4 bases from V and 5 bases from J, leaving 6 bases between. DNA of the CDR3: TGTGCCAGCAGCTACGCTCGAAACACCATATATTTT. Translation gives CASSYARNTIYF.

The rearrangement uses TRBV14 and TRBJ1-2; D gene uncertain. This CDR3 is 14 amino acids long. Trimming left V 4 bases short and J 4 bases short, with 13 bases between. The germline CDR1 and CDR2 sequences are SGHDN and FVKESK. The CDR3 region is CASSPNALPYGYTF. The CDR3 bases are TGTGCCAGCAGCCCAAACGCCCTTCCCTATGGCTACACCTTC.

The CDR3 coding sequence is TGTGCCAGCAGCGCCAATCAGGGAAGGGGATACAATGAGCAGTTCTTC. Translation: CASSANQGRGYNEQFF. This chain uses TRBV9 with TRBJ2-1; D possibly corresponds to TRBD1 (5 bases). V was pared by 3 bases and J by 4 bases, with 17 bases between. Germline lookup yields CDR1 SGDLS and CDR2 YYNGEE. The CDR3 is made up of 16 amino acids.

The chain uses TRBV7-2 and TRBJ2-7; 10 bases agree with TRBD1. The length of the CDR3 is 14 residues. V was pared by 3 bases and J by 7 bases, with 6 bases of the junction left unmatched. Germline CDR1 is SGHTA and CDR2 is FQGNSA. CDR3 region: CASSLPGQGREQYF. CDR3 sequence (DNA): TGTGCCAGCAGCTTGCCGGGACAGGGGCGGGAGCAGTACTTC. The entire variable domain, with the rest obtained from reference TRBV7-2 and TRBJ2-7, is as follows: GAGVSQSPSNKVTEKGKDVELRCDPISGHTALYWYRQSLGQGLEFLIYFQGNSAPDKSGLPSDRFSAERTGGSVSTLTIQRTQQEDSAVYLCASSLPGQGREQYFGPGTRLTVT.

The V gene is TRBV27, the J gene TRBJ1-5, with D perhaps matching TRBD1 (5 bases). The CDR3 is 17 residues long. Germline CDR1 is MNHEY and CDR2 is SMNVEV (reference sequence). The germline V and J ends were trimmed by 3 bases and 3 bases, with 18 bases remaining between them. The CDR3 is CASSLRGERDLNQPQHF. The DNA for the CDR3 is TGTGCCAGCAGTTTGAGGGGTGAGAGGGACCTCAATCAGCCCCAGCATTTT.

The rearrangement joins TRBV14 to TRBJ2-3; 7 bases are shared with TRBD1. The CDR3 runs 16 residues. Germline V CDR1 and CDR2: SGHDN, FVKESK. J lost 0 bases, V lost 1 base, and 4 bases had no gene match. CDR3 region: CASSQGDSPSTDTQYF. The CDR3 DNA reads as TGTGCCAGCAGCCAAGGGGACAGCCCGAGCACAGATACGCAGTATTTT.

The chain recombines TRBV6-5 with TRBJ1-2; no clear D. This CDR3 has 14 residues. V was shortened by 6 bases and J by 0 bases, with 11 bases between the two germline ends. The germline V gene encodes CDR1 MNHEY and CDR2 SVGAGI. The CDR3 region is CASSPYDTNYGYTF. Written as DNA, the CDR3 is TGTGCCAGCAGCCCCTACGACACTAACTATGGCTACACCTTC.